The present entry profiles one T cell receptor (beta chain) with its context. Its antigen is not identified. These data come from a study of regulatory and conventional T cells in RAG deficiency. Study-wide findings and caveats: Control T-cell subsets had markedly higher Shannon entropy and lower Simpson indices than RAG-deficient patients. In Omenn syndrome, Treg and Tconv repertoires overlapped >85%. Treg unique TCR beta sequences were about 92-fold fewer in Omenn syndrome and CID/AS patients than controls.

Repertoires were generated with immunoSEQ multiplex PCR, while TCRdb's copy carries only in-frame clones and drops some. The sample consists of around 30,000 clones, roughly 90% of them appearing once. Trimming at V came to 3 bases and at J to 2 bases, leaving 4 bases not matched to a gene. CDR3 length equals 15 residues. The germline CDR1 and CDR2 sequences are SGHDT and YYEEEE. This sample was also put to use in a study of regulatory T cells. That work adds: The PCR used 52 TRBV and 13 TRBJ primers. In patients, unique TRB V-J pairs were restricted and V/J usage skewed, especially in Tregs.

V and J are TRBV5-6 and TRBJ1-3; 8 nucleotides line up with TRBD1. Sequenced: CD8+ T cells sorted from blood. This TCR was sampled from a human donor in good health. The CDR3 coding sequence is TGTGCCAGCAGCTCAATGACAGGGGCTGGAAACACCATATATTTT. Protein product: CASSSMTGAGNTIYF.